One sample yielded the 25 T cell receptor beta chains listed below, sequenced in a study of CD8 T cells in ankylosing spondylitis (TCRdb year 2017). The study at large found these results: A TCR beta motif made up of roughly eight highly homologous amino acid variants appeared to be characteristic of blood from ankylosing spondylitis patients.

The receptor library was made with 5' RACE. Data came from an Illumina HiSeq 2500. TCRdb reanalyzed the raw reads on its own, using fastp at Q25 for trimming and MiXCR for clone calling, and kept in-frame beta chains. Each record represents a unique CDR3 protein, reported with the most common genes and DNA among its rows. The sample has hundreds of thousands of distinct CDR3 sequences on record, around 19% of them singletons. 42% of the sample is in the top ten clones. These receptors are not linked to any known antigen. Material for sequencing was blood, either unsorted or a sorted T cell fraction (not recorded which). These receptors were obtained from a male donor with ankylosing spondylitis.

V and J are TRBV20-1 and TRBJ2-6; D might be TRBD1 (7 bases). Between the trimmed V and J ends, which lost 6 bases and 0 bases, there was a span of 15 bases. CDR3 length equals 16 residues. Germline V CDR1 and CDR2: DFQATT, SNEGSKA (reference sequence). The CDR3 coding sequence is TGCAGTGCGCGGGGACAGTCCCTCTCTGGGGCCAACGTCCTGACTTTC. It specifies CSARGQSLSGANVLTF.

This clonotype was detected a few times. The chain employs TRBV12-3 or TRBV12-4 and TRBJ2-1; D might be TRBD1 (5 bases). V lost 6 bases to trimming and J lost 10 bases, with 16 bases between them. CDR3 length: 13 residues. The CDR3 bases are TGTGCCAGCAGCCAAGGCAGGGTAAAAGAGCAGTTCTTC. Amino acids: CASSQGRVKEQFF.

The V and J genes are TRBV12-3 or TRBV12-4 and TRBJ1-3; no clear D. The CDR3 is 13 amino acids. V lost 5 bases to trimming and J lost 4 bases, with 9 bases between them. As DNA, the CDR3 is TGTGCCAGCAGTACCCCTGGGGGAAACACCATATATTTT. Translated: CASSTPGGNTIYF.

The chain employs TRBV2 and TRBJ2-5; no firm D call. From germline, CDR1 is SNHLY and CDR2 FYNNEI. This CDR3 has 12 amino acids. Trimming left V 2 bases short and J 6 bases short, with 7 bases between. This CDR3 is CASSELMKTQYF. Written as DNA, the CDR3 is TGTGCCAGCAGTGAACTAATGAAGACCCAGTACTTC.

The chain employs TRBV4-3 and TRBJ1-1; D is unresolved. Germline V gene lookup returns CDR1 LGHNA and CDR2 YSLEER. V was clipped by 0 bases and J by 2 bases, with 10 bases between them. The CDR3 runs 15 residues. CDR3 coding DNA: TGCGCCAGCAGCCAAGAAACCTTAATCAACACTGAAGCTTTCTTT. This codes for CASSQETLINTEAFF.

This clonotype has more than one count but fewer than ten. The chain couples TRBV9 to TRBJ2-1; TRBD2 matches at 8 bases. Germline trimming cut 0 bases from V and 8 bases from J; bases unmatched to any gene: 4. Germline CDR1 and CDR2: SGDLS and YYNGEE. The CDR3 has 14 amino acids. The CDR3 DNA is TGTGCCAGCAGCGTAGGGAGCGGGGGTCATGAGCAGTTCTTC. As protein: CASSVGSGGHEQFF.

V is TRBV27 and J is TRBJ2-1; D ambiguous. The CDR3 covers 15 residues. The germline CDR1 and CDR2 sequences are MNHEY and SMNVEV (reference sequence). V was clipped by 3 bases and J by 4 bases, with 13 bases between them. The CDR3 sequence: CASSFSPTVYNEQFF. The CDR3, as DNA: TGTGCCAGCAGTTTTTCGCCTACAGTTTACAATGAGCAGTTCTTC.

This clonotype was recorded a few times. V usage is TRBV15 and J usage is TRBJ1-6; D call uncertain. This CDR3 has 16 amino acids. V was trimmed by 0 bases and J by 7 bases, leaving 13 bases between them. Germline-derived CDR1 and CDR2 are LNHNV and YYDKDF (reference sequence). The CDR3 nucleotides read TGTGCCACCAGCAGAGATCTAGGGCGGAACAATTCACCCCTCCACTTT. It specifies CATSRDLGRNNSPLHF.

This clonotype was counted only a few times. The chain employs TRBV27 and TRBJ2-7, with D perhaps matching TRBD1 (6 bases). The CDR3 totals 13 residues. Trimming stripped 4 bases from V and 6 bases from J, with 13 bases between. In germline, CDR1 is MNHEY, CDR2 SMNVEV (reference sequence). CDR3 protein: CASSWQGSGEQYF. The CDR3 DNA follows: TGTGCCAGCAGTTGGCAGGGGTCAGGCGAGCAGTACTTC.

This clonotype was counted at least ten times. The chain links TRBV4-1 to TRBJ2-1, with D unresolved. Germline V gene sequence: CDR1 MGHRA, CDR2 YSYEKL. Trimming left V 0 bases short and J 6 bases short, with 6 bases between. This CDR3 spans 13 amino acids. Here the CDR3 DNA reads TGCGCCAGCAGCCAAGATCACAGCAATGAGCAGTTCTTC. Encoded protein: CASSQDHSNEQFF.

This clonotype was counted only a few times. This chain joins TRBV7-6 and TRBJ2-5, with 7 bases lining up with TRBD2. The CDR3 extends over 16 amino acids. CDR1 SGHVS and CDR2 FNYEAQ come from the germline V gene. Germline trimming cut 2 bases from V and 5 bases from J; bases unmatched to any gene: 11. In DNA form, the CDR3 reads TGTGCCAGCAGCTTAATCGGAGTAGCGGGTGGGGAGACCCAGTACTTC. Translated, it gives CASSLIGVAGGETQYF.

The table lists this clonotype with a few counts. The V and J genes are TRBV2 and TRBJ1-1; the match to TRBD1 covers 11 bases. The CDR3 covers 15 residues. Germline CDR1 and CDR2: SNHLY and FYNNEI. V lost 6 bases to trimming and J lost 4 bases; unmatched junction nucleotides: 7. The CDR3 DNA reads as TGTGCCAGCAGACCTTGGACAGGGGGCGGCACTGAAGCTTTCTTT. As protein: CASRPWTGGGTEAFF.

The chain employs TRBV20-1 and TRBJ1-1; D remains unclear. CDR1 is DFQATT, CDR2 SNEGSKA, per germline (reference sequence). The CDR3 length is 13 residues. V lost 6 bases and J 0 bases, leaving 11 bases between the germline ends. CDR3 in amino acids: CSAMGRLNTEAFF. CDR3 nucleotide sequence: TGCAGTGCCATGGGCCGGCTGAACACTGAAGCTTTCTTT.

The chain uses TRBV12-3 or TRBV12-4 and TRBJ1-5; 7 bases line up with TRBD1. The CDR3 consists of 15 residues. Trimming removed 6 bases from V and 6 bases from J; junction bases left unmatched: 11. The CDR3 spells CASSSTGQYGQPQHF. The CDR3 nucleotides are TGTGCCAGCAGCTCGACAGGGCAGTACGGTCAGCCCCAGCATTTT.

The chain couples TRBV27 to TRBJ1-3; D is uncertain. The CDR3 covers 13 residues. V was trimmed by 4 bases and J by 2 bases, leaving 6 bases between them. The germline gives CDR1 MNHEY, CDR2 SMNVEV (reference sequence). The CDR3 here is CASSWQAGNTIYF. CDR3 coding DNA: TGTGCCAGCAGTTGGCAGGCTGGAAACACCATATATTTT.

The table lists this clonotype with a count of one. This chain links TRBV7-9 with TRBJ2-3; tentative D call: TRBD2 (5 bases). Trimming left V 3 bases short and J 4 bases short, with 11 bases between. In germline, CDR1 is SEHNR, CDR2 FQNEAQ (reference sequence). CDR3 length equals 14 residues. As DNA, the CDR3 is TGTGCCAGCAGCTTGAATCGGGGAGCAGATACGCAGTATTTT. Encoded protein: CASSLNRGADTQYF.

This clonotype was detected only a few times. V and J are TRBV12-5 and TRBJ1-2, with D perhaps TRBD1 (5 bases). The CDR3 is 15 residues long. Trimming took 6 bases from V and 4 from J, leaving 18 bases between them. Germline CDR1 and CDR2: LGHNT and FRNRAP. CDR3 DNA sequence: TGTGCTAGTGGGGAGCCAGGGACCGACTCCTATGGCTACACCTTC. It encodes CASGEPGTDSYGYTF.

This clonotype has a handful of counts. The V gene is TRBV25-1, the J gene TRBJ2-7, with D maybe TRBD2 (6 bases). The germline V gene has CDR1 MGHDK and CDR2 SYGVNS. Trimming left V 3 bases short and J 5 bases short, with 17 bases between. This CDR3 has 15 amino acids. CDR3 amino acids: CASSDLRDLQDEQYF. CDR3 sequence (DNA): TGTGCCAGCAGTGACCTTAGGGACTTACAGGACGAGCAGTACTTC.

This clonotype was detected only a few times. The gene calls are TRBV12-3 or TRBV12-4 and TRBJ2-5, with TRBD2 matching over 8 bases. The J segment lost 3 bases and the V segment lost 7 bases, leaving 10 bases of the junction unmatched. The CDR3 extends over 15 amino acids. The chain's CDR3 is CASTAAKREKETQYF. As DNA, the CDR3 is TGTGCCAGCACTGCCGCAAAGCGGGAGAAAGAGACCCAGTACTTC.

CDR3 sequence (DNA): TGCAGTGCTGCTGGGGCTAGCGGGGCCGCATATTTCACAGATACGCAGTATTTT. Residues: CSAAGASGAAYFTDTQYF. The chain has TRBV20-1 and TRBJ2-3; 9 bases match TRBD2. Germline V lookup: CDR1 DFQATT, CDR2 SNEGSKA (reference sequence). The CDR3 contains 18 residues. Trimming cost V 5 bases and J 2 bases; bases outside gene matches: 17.

V and J are TRBV28 and TRBJ2-2; 7 nucleotides agree with TRBD2. The CDR3 extends over 14 amino acids. Germline-derived CDR1 and CDR2 are MDHEN and SYDVKM. The V segment lost 5 bases and the J segment 5 bases; nucleotides outside the gene matches: 5. The CDR3 DNA is TGTGCCAGCAGTGAAGCGGGAACTACCGGGGAGCTGTTTTTT. Protein sequence: CASSEAGTTGELFF.

The sample holds a few counts of this clonotype. V usage is TRBV18 and J usage is TRBJ2-7; possible D gene TRBD2, 6 bases. The CDR3 runs to 16 residues. Per the germline V gene, CDR1 is KGHSH and CDR2 is LQKENI. Trimming left V 2 bases short and J 3 bases short, with 17 bases between. The CDR3 coding sequence is TGTGCCAGCTCACCATTGGCGGAGGGAATTTACTACGAGCAGTACTTC. Translated, it gives CASSPLAEGIYYEQYF.

This clonotype was seen more than once but under ten times. The genes are TRBV29-1 and TRBJ2-1; 8 bases agree with TRBD2. Germline-derived CDR1 and CDR2 are SQVTM and ANQGSEA. The CDR3 extends over 16 amino acids. V lost 2 bases to trimming and J lost 4 bases; unmatched junction nucleotides: 10. The CDR3 sequence: CSVESVGRALYNEQFF. CDR3 in DNA: TGCAGCGTTGAATCTGTCGGGAGGGCCCTTTACAATGAGCAGTTCTTC.

The V gene is TRBV11-3, the J gene TRBJ1-1, with D unclear. V lost 0 bases to trimming and J lost 3 bases, with 5 bases between them. The CDR3 sequence is 13 residues long. Germline assignment: CDR1 SGHNT and CDR2 YENEEA. The DNA of the CDR3 is TGTGCCAGCAGCTTAGATCAATACACTGAAGCTTTCTTT. Amino acid sequence: CASSLDQYTEAFF.

This clonotype was seen a few times. The chain has TRBV5-1 and TRBJ2-5, with D tentatively TRBD2 (6 bases). CDR3 length: 15 amino acids. From germline, CDR1 is SGHRS and CDR2 YFSETQ. Trimming removed 2 bases from V and 5 bases from J, with 16 bases in between. Here the CDR3 DNA reads TGCGCCAGCAGCTTCGTTTGGGGGGAGGCGGAGACCCAGTACTTC. It codes for CASSFVWGEAETQYF.